The clone carrying this T cell receptor beta chain was found once. This entry belongs to a study of blood T cell repertoires in COVID-19. Study background: The United States, Italy and Spain supplied acute and convalescent COVID-19 samples. T cells, B-cell-depleted T cells, or PBMCs supplied cDNA or gDNA.

Under the authors' procedure: Reference gene primers were amplified, and this amplification served to estimate nucleated cell counts. The protocol was immunoSEQ multiplex PCR, while the TCRdb copy is restricted to in-frame clones and leaves out a portion. For V, J and clone size, that table is used; D and trimming come from the DNA. Of approximately 210,000 clones in the sample, about 83% were seen once. The CDR3 has 13 amino acids. Losses at the gene ends were 3 bases for V and 6 bases for J; bases not matched to a gene: 1. CDR1 is MNHEY, CDR2 SMNVEV, per germline (reference sequence). This sequence originates from a woman aged 50 to 60 with active or convalescent COVID-19. Sequencing input: peripheral blood. V is TRBV27 and J is TRBJ1-5, with 8 bases that match TRBD1. Here the CDR3 DNA reads TGTGCCAGCAGTTTGGACAGGGTTCAGCCCCAGCATTTT. It codes for CASSLDRVQPQHF.